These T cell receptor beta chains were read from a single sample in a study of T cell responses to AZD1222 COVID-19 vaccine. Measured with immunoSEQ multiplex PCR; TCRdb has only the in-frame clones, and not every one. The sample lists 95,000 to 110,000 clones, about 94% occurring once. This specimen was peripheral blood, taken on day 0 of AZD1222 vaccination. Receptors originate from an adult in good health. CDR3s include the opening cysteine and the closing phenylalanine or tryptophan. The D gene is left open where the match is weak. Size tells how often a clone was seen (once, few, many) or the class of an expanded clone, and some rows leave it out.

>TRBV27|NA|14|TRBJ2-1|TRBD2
CASSTLADNNEQFF
TGTGCCAGCAGTACTCTAGCGGACAACAATGAGCAGTTCTTC
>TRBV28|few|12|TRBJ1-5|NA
CASSFTYQPQHF
TGTGCCAGCAGTTTCACATATCAGCCCCAGCATTTT
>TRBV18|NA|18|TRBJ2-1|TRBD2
CASSPLAGGLRSYNEQFF
TGTGCCAGCTCACCACTGGCGGGAGGGCTTAGGTCCTACAATGAGCAGTTCTTC
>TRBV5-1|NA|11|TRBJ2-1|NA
CASSAHNEQFF
TGCGCCAGCAGCGCCCACAATGAGCAGTTCTTC
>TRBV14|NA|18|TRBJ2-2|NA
CASSRNRPGLGRTGELFF
TGTGCCAGCAGCCGGAATCGACCGGGATTGGGGAGGACCGGGGAGCTGTTTTTT
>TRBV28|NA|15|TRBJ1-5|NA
CATNGAGYSNQPQHF
TGTGCCACAAACGGGGCAGGGTATAGCAATCAGCCCCAGCATTTT
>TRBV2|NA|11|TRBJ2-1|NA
CASTFHNEQFF
TGTGCCAGCACCTTCCACAATGAGCAGTTCTTC
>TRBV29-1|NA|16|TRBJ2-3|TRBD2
CSAGGRMSGGTDTQYF
TGCAGCGCGGGCGGGAGGATGAGCGGGGGCACAGATACGCAGTATTTT
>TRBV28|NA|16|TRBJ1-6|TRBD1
CASNSNPGQLNSPLHF
TGTGCCAGCAACTCGAACCCGGGACAGTTGAATTCACCCCTCCACTTT
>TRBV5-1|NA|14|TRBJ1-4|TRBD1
CASSLSRTGEKLFF
TGCGCCAGCAGCTTGAGCAGGACAGGAGAAAAACTGTTTTTT
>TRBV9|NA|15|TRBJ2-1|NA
CASSAGTPVVYEQFF
TGTGCCAGCAGCGCCGGGACTCCTGTAGTCTATGAGCAGTTCTTC
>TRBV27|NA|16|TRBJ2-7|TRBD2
CASSPRLAGGRYEQYF
TGTGCCAGCAGTCCCAGATTAGCGGGAGGGCGCTACGAGCAGTACTTC
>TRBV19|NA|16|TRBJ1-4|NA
CASSIYSFRRNEKLFF
TGTGCCAGTAGTATTTACAGCTTCCGGAGGAATGAAAAACTGTTTTTT
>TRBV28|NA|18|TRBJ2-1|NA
CASSSVSVSGAAYNEQFF
TGTGCCAGCAGTTCTGTTAGTGTTAGCGGAGCCGCCTACAATGAGCAGTTCTTC
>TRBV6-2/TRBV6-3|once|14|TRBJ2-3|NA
CASSSPGRRYTQYF
TGTGCCAGCAGTAGCCCGGGGAGACGTTATACGCAGTATTTT
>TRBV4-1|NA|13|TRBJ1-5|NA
CASSQGWGQPQHF
TGCGCCAGCAGCCAAGGGTGGGGCCAGCCCCAGCATTTT
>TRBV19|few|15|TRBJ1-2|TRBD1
CASTTPRQGGYGYTF
TGTGCCAGTACAACGCCAAGACAGGGGGGGTATGGCTACACCTTC
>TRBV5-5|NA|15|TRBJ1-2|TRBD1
CASSLSWTGGYGYTF
TGTGCCAGCAGCTTATCCTGGACAGGGGGTTATGGCTACACCTTC
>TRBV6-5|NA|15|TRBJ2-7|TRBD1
CASSYGQGGSYEQYF
TGTGCCAGCAGTTACGGACAGGGAGGCTCCTACGAGCAGTACTTC
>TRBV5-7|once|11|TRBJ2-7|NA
CASSLTGEQYF
TGTGCCAGCAGCTTGACCGGCGAGCAGTACTTC
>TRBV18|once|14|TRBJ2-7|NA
CASSPSDPLYEQYF
TGTGCCAGCTCACCAAGCGATCCCCTATACGAGCAGTACTTC
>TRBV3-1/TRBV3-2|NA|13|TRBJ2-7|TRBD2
CASRAGSSYEQYF
TGTGCCAGTCGAGCGGGAAGCTCCTACGAGCAGTACTTC
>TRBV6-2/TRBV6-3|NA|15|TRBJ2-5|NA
CASSYLGLDGETQYF
TGTGCCAGCAGTTACTTGGGGTTGGACGGTGAGACCCAGTACTTC
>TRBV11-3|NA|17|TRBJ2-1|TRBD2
CASSSHQGDYIENEQFF
TGTGCCAGCAGCTCCCATCAAGGGGACTATATTGAGAATGAGCAGTTCTTC
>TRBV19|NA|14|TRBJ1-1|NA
CASSIDRRSTEAFF
TGTGCCAGTAGTATAGATAGAAGGAGCACTGAAGCTTTCTTT
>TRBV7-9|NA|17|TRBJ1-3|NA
CASSLLLIASTGNTIYF
TGTGCCAGCAGCTTATTGCTTATCGCTTCTACGGGAAACACCATATATTTT
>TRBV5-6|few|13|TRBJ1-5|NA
CASSLEGRGPQHF
TGTGCCAGCAGCTTGGAGGGTCGCGGTCCCCAGCATTTT
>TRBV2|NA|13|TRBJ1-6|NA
CASKRSYNSPLHF
TGTGCCAGCAAACGCAGCTATAATTCACCCCTCCACTTT
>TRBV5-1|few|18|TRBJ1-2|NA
CASSSPTRGTDSNYGYTF
TGCGCCAGCAGCTCACCGACCAGGGGAACGGATAGTAACTATGGCTACACCTTC
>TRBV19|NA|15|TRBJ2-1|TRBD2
CASNRNGRVLGEQFF
TGTGCCAGTAATAGGAACGGGAGGGTCCTCGGTGAGCAGTTCTTC
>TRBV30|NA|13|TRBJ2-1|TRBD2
CAWSRGLAHEQFF
TGTGCCTGGAGTCGGGGACTAGCCCATGAGCAGTTCTTC
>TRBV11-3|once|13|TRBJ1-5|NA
CASSLGQEQPQHF
TGTGCCAGCAGCTTAGGACAGGAGCAGCCCCAGCATTTT
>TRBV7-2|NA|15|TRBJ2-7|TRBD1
CASSLQGAISYEQYF
TGTGCCAGCAGCTTACAGGGGGCGATATCCTACGAGCAGTACTTC
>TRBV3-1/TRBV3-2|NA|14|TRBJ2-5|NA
CASSRTKIQETQYF
TGTGCCAGCAGCCGGACAAAGATCCAAGAGACCCAGTACTTC
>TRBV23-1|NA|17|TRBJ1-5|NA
CASSHRVRLYSNQPQHF
TGCGCCAGCAGTCACAGGGTTCGGCTTTATAGCAATCAGCCCCAGCATTTT
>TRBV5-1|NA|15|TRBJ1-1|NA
CASSPRVGANTEAFF
TGCGCCAGCAGCCCCCGGGTAGGGGCGAACACTGAAGCTTTCTTT
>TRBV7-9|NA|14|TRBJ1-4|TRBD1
CASSLAGGDEKLFF
TGTGCCAGCAGCTTAGCAGGGGGCGATGAAAAACTGTTTTTT
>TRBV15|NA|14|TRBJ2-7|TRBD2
CATSVGTSNHEQYF
TGTGCCACCAGCGTCGGGACTAGCAACCACGAGCAGTACTTC
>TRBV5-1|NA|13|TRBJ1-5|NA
CASSRDGNQPQHF
TGCGCCAGCAGCCGCGATGGTAATCAGCCCCAGCATTTT
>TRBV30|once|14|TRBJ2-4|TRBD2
CAWSVGSGRNIQYF
TGTGCCTGGAGTGTAGGTAGCGGGAGAAACATTCAGTACTTC
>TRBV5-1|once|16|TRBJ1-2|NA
CASSLAGTATNYGYTF
TGCGCCAGCAGCTTGGCCGGTACAGCGACTAACTATGGCTACACCTTC
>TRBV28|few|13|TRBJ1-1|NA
CASTAPEATEAFF
TGTGCCAGCACCGCACCCGAGGCCACTGAAGCTTTCTTT
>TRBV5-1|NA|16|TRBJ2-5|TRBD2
CASSRGDLVGQETQYF
TGCGCCAGCAGCCGGGGGGACTTAGTGGGCCAAGAGACCCAGTACTTC
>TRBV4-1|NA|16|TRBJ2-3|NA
CASSYPGGRRTDTQYF
TGCGCCAGCAGCTACCCTGGAGGGCGCCGCACAGATACGCAGTATTTT
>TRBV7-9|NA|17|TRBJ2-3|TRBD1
CASSLVRTGPFGDTQYF
TGTGCCAGCAGCTTAGTCCGGACAGGTCCTTTCGGAGATACGCAGTATTTT
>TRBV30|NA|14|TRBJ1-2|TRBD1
CAWHPGQGDYGYTF
TGTGCCTGGCACCCGGGACAGGGGGACTATGGCTACACCTTC